This T cell receptor beta chain was sequenced in a study of shared clonotypes between healthy human individuals. Germline assignment: CDR1 LNHDA and CDR2 SQIVND (reference sequence). This CDR3 is 15 amino acids long. V was pared by 4 bases and J by 1 base, with 5 bases of the junction left unmatched. Amplification in unsorted PBMC replicate PCRs started from about 320 ng DNA, which equals approximately 28,000 T cell genomes. TCRdb's copy holds only in-frame clones and misses some; the assay was immunoSEQ multiplex PCR. In the table there are approximately 500,000 clones, approximately 79% of which are singletons.

The sequence was obtained from a woman aged 35 to 49 in good health. Some clones in this sample may be carry-over from other donors' samples. V usage is TRBV19 and J usage is TRBJ2-5, with TRBD1 matching 8 bases. Sequenced: PBMCs. CDR3 region: CASSTLTGAQETQYF. CDR3 nucleotides: TGTGCCAGTAGTACGCTGACAGGGGCCCAAGAGACCCAGTACTTC.